The 13 T cell receptor beta chains below were found in one sample sequenced in a study of cytomegalovirus exposure and HLA in healthy donors. The PCR contained 60 Vbeta and 13 Jbeta primers. Measured with immunoSEQ multiplex PCR; TCRdb has only the in-frame clones, and not every one. The table records fewer than 200,000 clones, about 80% of them present only once. Sequences were obtained from PBMCs. These receptors all come from a man in his forties or fifties in good health and CMV-seropositive.

This chain joins TRBV5-8 and TRBJ2-3, with D possibly TRBD2 on 5 matching bases. Germline V CDR1 and CDR2: SGHTS, YDEGEE. V was cut by 5 bases and J by 0 bases, with 16 bases left in between. The CDR3 extends over 16 amino acids. As DNA, the CDR3 is TGTGCCAGCAGGAGGGATCGGGGTAAAAGCACAGATACGCAGTATTTT. Translated, it gives CASRRDRGKSTDTQYF.

This clone came up a few times. The rearrangement links TRBV4-3 to TRBJ2-1, with 13 positions matching TRBD2. Germline V CDR1 and CDR2: LGHNA, YSLEER. This CDR3 is 19 amino acids long. The V and J ends lost 5 bases and 0 bases, in that order; junction bases with no gene match: 10. The CDR3 sequence is CASSAQTSGRFGSYNEQFF. CDR3 DNA sequence: TGCGCCAGCAGCGCCCAGACTAGCGGGAGGTTCGGCTCCTACAATGAGCAGTTCTTC.

This chain uses TRBV6-5 with TRBJ2-1, with a weak D call TRBD2 (5 bases). CDR1 and CDR2 (germline): MNHEY, SVGAGI. V was shortened by 4 bases and J by 6 bases, with 10 bases between the two germline ends. This CDR3 is built from 13 residues. The CDR3 coding sequence is TGTGCCAGCAGTTTAACTAGTTCCAATGAGCAGTTCTTC. Residues: CASSLTSSNEQFF.

In nucleotides, the CDR3 is TGTGCCAGCAGCACCAGAGCGGGGGGGTTCGCAGATACGCAGTATTTT. Translation: CASSTRAGGFADTQYF. J is TRBJ2-3 and V is TRBV7-2; 10 bases are a match to TRBD2. V lost 5 bases to trimming and J lost 4 bases; unmatched junction nucleotides: 9. Germline V lookup: CDR1 SGHTA, CDR2 FQGNSA. The CDR3 has 16 amino acids.

The V call is TRBV5-1, the J call TRBJ2-7; 8 bases are a match to TRBD2. CDR1 and CDR2 from the germline V gene are SGHRS and YFSETQ. The CDR3 runs to 14 residues. Trimming removed 4 bases from V and 7 bases from J; junction bases left unmatched: 10. CDR3: CASSLPGGRWEQYF. The DNA for the CDR3 is TGCGCCAGCAGCCTACCGGGGGGGAGGTGGGAGCAGTACTTC.

This clone has a handful of counts. The rearrangement uses TRBV6-5 and TRBJ2-4; TRBD2 matches at 8 bases. This CDR3 contains 15 residues. The germline gives CDR1 MNHEY, CDR2 SVGAGI. The V gene end was trimmed by 0 bases and the J gene end by 7 bases; junction bases not matched to a gene: 5. CDR3 amino acids: CASSYSGRGENIQYF. CDR3 nucleotide sequence: TGTGCCAGCAGTTACTCCGGGAGGGGGGAGAACATTCAGTACTTC.

V usage is TRBV6-5 and J usage is TRBJ2-7, with TRBD2 matching 7 bases. The CDR3 totals 14 residues. Germline CDR1 MNHEY, CDR2 SVGAGI. V lost 4 bases and J lost 2; bases outside the gene matches: 5. CDR3 bases: TGTGCCAGCAGTTCGGGGCTAGCGGCCTACGAGCAGTACTTC. The encoded protein is CASSSGLAAYEQYF.

The V and J genes are TRBV27 and TRBJ2-1; 9 nucleotides match TRBD2. This CDR3 spans 15 amino acids. After removal of 0 bases from V and 7 bases from J, the junction contained 4 bases not matched to a gene. The germline CDR1 and CDR2 sequences are MNHEY and SMNVEV (reference sequence). The CDR3 loop reads CASSLSSSGTNEQFF. The CDR3, as DNA: TGTGCCAGCAGTTTATCGTCTAGCGGGACAAATGAGCAGTTCTTC.

V is TRBV30 and J is TRBJ2-7; TRBD2 might be the D (7 bases). Germline V gene data show CDR1 as GTSNPN and CDR2 as SVGIG (reference sequence). Trimming stripped 0 bases from V and 2 bases from J, with 17 bases between. This CDR3 contains 16 residues. This CDR3 is CAWSVRGGGIPYEQYF. In DNA form, the CDR3 reads TGTGCCTGGAGTGTACGGGGAGGGGGGATACCCTACGAGCAGTACTTC.

V gene TRBV6-1 combines with J gene TRBJ1-1; maybe TRBD1 (6 bases). This CDR3 contains 14 residues. Germline V gene lookup returns CDR1 MNHNS and CDR2 SASEGT. V was cut by 6 bases and J by 2 bases, with 13 bases left in between. The CDR3 here is CASRFQGRNTEAFF. CDR3 DNA: TGTGCCAGCAGATTCCAGGGGCGAAACACTGAAGCTTTCTTT.

The rearrangement links TRBV6-5 to TRBJ2-7, with 8 nucleotides matching TRBD1. The germline V gene has CDR1 MNHEY and CDR2 SVGAGI. V lost 11 bases and J lost 0; bases outside the gene matches: 6. This CDR3 region has 13 residues. The CDR3 sequence: CALEGTGSYEQYF. The CDR3, as DNA: TGTGCCTTAGAGGGGACAGGCTCCTACGAGCAGTACTTC.

The chain joins TRBV5-3 to TRBJ1-2; 9 bases map to TRBD1. TRBV5-3 counts as an open reading frame of uncertain function. The J segment lost 5 bases and the V segment lost 5 bases, leaving 19 bases of the junction unmatched. The CDR3 spans 18 residues. Here the CDR3 DNA reads TGTGCCAGAAGTCGAAGGACAGGGGAGAGTATAGATCCTTATGGCTACACCTTC. Translated, it gives CARSRRTGESIDPYGYTF.

The chain employs TRBV14 and TRBJ2-1, with a possible D match to TRBD2 (6 bases). The CDR3 totals 14 residues. Germline CDR1 reads SGHDN; CDR2 reads FVKESK. Deletions cut 6 bases from V and 3 bases from J, with 12 bases between. The CDR3 sequence is CASRKRGDYNEQFF. Here the CDR3 DNA reads TGTGCCAGCAGGAAGCGCGGGGACTACAATGAGCAGTTCTTC.